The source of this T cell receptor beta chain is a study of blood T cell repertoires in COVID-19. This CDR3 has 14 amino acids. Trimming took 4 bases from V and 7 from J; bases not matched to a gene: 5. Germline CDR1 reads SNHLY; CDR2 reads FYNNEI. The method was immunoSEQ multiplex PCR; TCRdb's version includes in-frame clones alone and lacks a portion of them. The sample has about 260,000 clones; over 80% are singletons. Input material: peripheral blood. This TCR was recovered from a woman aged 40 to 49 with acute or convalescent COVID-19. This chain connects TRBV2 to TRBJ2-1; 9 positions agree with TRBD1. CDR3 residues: CASSVQGARNEQFF. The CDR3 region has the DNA TGTGCCAGCAGTGTACAGGGGGCACGGAATGAGCAGTTCTTC.